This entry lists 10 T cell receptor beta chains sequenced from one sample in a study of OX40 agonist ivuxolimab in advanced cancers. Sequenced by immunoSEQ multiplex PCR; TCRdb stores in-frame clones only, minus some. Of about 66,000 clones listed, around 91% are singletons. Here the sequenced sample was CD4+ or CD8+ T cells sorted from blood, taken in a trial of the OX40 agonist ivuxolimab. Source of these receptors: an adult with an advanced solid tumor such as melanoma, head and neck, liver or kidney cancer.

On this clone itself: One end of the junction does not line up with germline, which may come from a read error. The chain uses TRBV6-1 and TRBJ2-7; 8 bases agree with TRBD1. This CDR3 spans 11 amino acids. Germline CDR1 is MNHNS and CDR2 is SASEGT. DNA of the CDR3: TGTGCCAGCAGGGGGACAGGAGGGGGGCCCTTC. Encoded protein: CASRGTGGGPF.

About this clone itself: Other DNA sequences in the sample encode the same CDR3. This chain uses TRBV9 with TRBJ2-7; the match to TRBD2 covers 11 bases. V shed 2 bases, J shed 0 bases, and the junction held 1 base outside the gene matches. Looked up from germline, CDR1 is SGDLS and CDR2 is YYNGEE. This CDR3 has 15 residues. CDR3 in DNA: TGTGCCAGCAGCGTCGGGACTAGCGGCTCCTACGAGCAGTACTTC. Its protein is CASSVGTSGSYEQYF.

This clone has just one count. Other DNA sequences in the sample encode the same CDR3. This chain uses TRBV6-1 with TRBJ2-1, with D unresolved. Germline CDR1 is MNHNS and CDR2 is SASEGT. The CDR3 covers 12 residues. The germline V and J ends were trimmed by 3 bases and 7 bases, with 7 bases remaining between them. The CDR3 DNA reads TGTGCCAGCAGTGATTTAGGGAATGAGCAGTTCTTC. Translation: CASSDLGNEQFF.

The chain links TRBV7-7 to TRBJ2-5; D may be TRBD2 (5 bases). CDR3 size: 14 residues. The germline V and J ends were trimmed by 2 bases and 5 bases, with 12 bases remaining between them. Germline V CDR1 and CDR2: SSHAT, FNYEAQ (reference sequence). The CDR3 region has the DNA TGTGCCAGCAGCTTATCCCCAAGGAGGGAGACCCAGTACTTC. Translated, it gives CASSLSPRRETQYF.

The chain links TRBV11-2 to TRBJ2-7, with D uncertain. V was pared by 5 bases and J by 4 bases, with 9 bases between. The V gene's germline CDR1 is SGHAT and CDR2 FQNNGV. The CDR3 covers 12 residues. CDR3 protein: CASSPTSYEQYF. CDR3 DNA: TGTGCCAGCAGCCCAACCAGTTACGAGCAGTACTTC. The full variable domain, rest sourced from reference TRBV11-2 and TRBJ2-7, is EAGVAQSPRYKIIEKRQSVAFWCNPISGHATLYWYQQILGQGPKLLIQFQNNGVVDDSQLPKDRFSAERLKGVDSTLKIQPAKLEDSAVYLCASSPTSYEQYFGPGTRLTVT.

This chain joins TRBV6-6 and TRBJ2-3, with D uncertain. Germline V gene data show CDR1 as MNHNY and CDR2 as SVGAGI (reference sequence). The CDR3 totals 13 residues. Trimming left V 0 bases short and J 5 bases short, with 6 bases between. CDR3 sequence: CASSYSKRDTQYF. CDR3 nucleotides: TGTGCCAGCAGTTACTCGAAAAGAGATACGCAGTATTTT.

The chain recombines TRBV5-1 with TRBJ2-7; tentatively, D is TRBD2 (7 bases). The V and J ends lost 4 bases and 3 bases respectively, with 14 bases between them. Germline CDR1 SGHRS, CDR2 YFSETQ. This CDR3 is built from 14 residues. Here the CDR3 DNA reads TGCGCCAGCAGCGCACGGGGGGCCAACTACGAGCAGTACTTC. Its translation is CASSARGANYEQYF.

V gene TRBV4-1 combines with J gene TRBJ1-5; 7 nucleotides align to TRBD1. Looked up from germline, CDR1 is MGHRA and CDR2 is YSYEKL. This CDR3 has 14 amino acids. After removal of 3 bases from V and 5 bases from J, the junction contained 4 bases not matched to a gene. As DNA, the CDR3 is TGCGCCAGCAGCCAGACAGGGCAGGATCAGCCCCAGCATTTT. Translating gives CASSQTGQDQPQHF.

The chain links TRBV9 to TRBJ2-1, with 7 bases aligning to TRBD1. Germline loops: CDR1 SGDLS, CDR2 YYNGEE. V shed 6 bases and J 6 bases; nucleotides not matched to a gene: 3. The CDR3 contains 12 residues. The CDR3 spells CASTRDSNEQFF. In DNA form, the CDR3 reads TGTGCCAGCACAAGGGACAGCAATGAGCAGTTCTTC.

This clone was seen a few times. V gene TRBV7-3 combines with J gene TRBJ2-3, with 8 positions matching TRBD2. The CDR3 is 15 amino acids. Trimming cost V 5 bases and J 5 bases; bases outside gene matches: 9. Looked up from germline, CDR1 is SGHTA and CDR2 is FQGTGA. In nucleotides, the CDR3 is TGTGCCAGCAGCAGAACGGGGGGGCGTGTAGATACGCAGTATTTT. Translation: CASSRTGGRVDTQYF.